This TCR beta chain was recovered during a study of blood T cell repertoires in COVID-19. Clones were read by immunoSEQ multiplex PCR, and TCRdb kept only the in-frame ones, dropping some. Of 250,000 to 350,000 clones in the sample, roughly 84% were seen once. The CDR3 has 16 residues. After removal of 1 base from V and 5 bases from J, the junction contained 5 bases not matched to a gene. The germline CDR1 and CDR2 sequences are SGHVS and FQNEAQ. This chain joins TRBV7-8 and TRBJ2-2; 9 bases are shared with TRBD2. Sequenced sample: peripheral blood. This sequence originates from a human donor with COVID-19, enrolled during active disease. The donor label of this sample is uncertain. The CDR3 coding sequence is TGTGCCAGCAGCTTAGATCTAGCGGGACGAACCGGGGAGCTGTTTTTT. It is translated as CASSLDLAGRTGELFF.